This T cell receptor (beta chain) was recorded in a study of cytomegalovirus exposure and HLA in healthy donors. With regard to this clone: Its antigen remains unknown.

The CDR3 length is 14 residues. V trimming: 5 bases; J trimming: 5 bases; junction bases outside the gene matches: 7. Germline-derived CDR1 and CDR2 are MNHEY and SMNVEV (reference sequence). The PCR had 60 Vbeta and 13 Jbeta primers. Sequenced by immunoSEQ multiplex PCR; TCRdb stores in-frame clones only, minus some. The table for this sample gives approximately 120,000 clones. Study-level results: A link between a missense DCLRE1C variant and TCR beta V- and J-gene trimming emerged from a later analysis.

This chain uses TRBV27 with TRBJ1-1, with 8 bases matching TRBD1. This sequence was found in a man aged 18 to 30 in good health and CMV-seronegative. Sequenced: PBMCs. The CDR3 bases are TGTGCCAGCAGTATAGGACAGGGAAGGACTGAAGCTTTCTTT. Amino acids: CASSIGQGRTEAFF.